The following is a T cell receptor (beta chain) sequence with its context. These data originate in a study of blood T cell repertoires in COVID-19. In the study overall: Specimens from acute and convalescent COVID-19 originated in the United States, Italy and Spain. T cells, B-cell-depleted T cells, or PBMCs provided the cDNA or gDNA that served as material.

The CDR3 sequence is 11 residues long. Germline trimming cut 3 bases from V and 11 bases from J; bases unmatched to any gene: 2. Authors' methods: Nucleated cell counts were estimated from reference gene primer amplification. TCRdb keeps only in-frame clones here, not all; method: immunoSEQ multiplex PCR. V and J calls and clone size are copied from that table; D and trimming were computed from the DNA. The data show 150,000 to 180,000 clones, 78% seen once. V usage is TRBV12-3 or TRBV12-4 and J usage is TRBJ1-1; 8 bases align to TRBD1. This clonotype was sampled from an older man with acute or convalescent COVID-19. The sample taken for sequencing was peripheral blood. The CDR3 sequence: CASSLTGDAFF. The DNA of the CDR3 is TGTGCCAGCAGTTTGACAGGGGATGCTTTCTTT.